Shown below are 30 T cell receptor beta chains from a single sample sequenced in a study of shared T cell receptors in the human thymus (dated by TCRdb to 2020 to 2023). The library came from the immunoSEQ multiplex PCR assay. TCRdb's version of the immuneACCESS table is confined to in-frame rearrangements and falls short of the full clone set. An unresolved V gene accounts for under half of the shortfall where checked; the remainder is of unknown origin. The sample table lists 700,000 or so clones, over 75% of them with a count of one. More than 0.01% of the sample is taken by the ten largest. These records were also assigned to another study, of human thymus T cells.

The sequenced material came from thymocytes. The receptors were sampled from a girl under three years old with a congenital heart defect. Donor details come from another sample of the same person, matched by shared clones.

CDR3 nucleotide sequence: TGTGCCAGCAGTGAAGAAGGTGGGGCTACTAATGAAAAACTGTTTTTT. It codes for CASSEEGGATNEKLFF. The chain combines TRBV2 with TRBJ1-4; perhaps TRBD1 as D (5 bases). The CDR3 extends over 16 amino acids. Trimming stripped 1 base from V and 2 bases from J, with 11 bases between. Per germline, CDR1 SNHLY and CDR2 FYNNEI.

The chain employs TRBV6-6 and TRBJ2-4; 7 bases match TRBD1. Looked up from germline, CDR1 is MNHNY and CDR2 is SVGAGI (reference sequence). The CDR3 length is 16 residues. The V and J ends lost 2 bases and 5 bases, in that order; junction bases with no gene match: 9. CDR3 DNA sequence: TGTGCCAGCAGTTACCCACTGGGACAGAGAGAAAACATTCAGTACTTC. Its protein is CASSYPLGQRENIQYF.

The J gene is TRBJ1-5, the V gene TRBV4-1; perhaps TRBD1 as D (5 bases). The CDR3 runs 14 residues. V lost 2 bases and J 3 bases, leaving 8 bases between the germline ends. Germline CDR1 reads MGHRA; CDR2 reads YSYEKL. For the CDR3, the DNA is TGCGCCAGCAGCCAACCGACAGACAATCAGCCCCAGCATTTT. It yields the protein CASSQPTDNQPQHF.

This sequence joins TRBV28 and TRBJ1-4, with 8 positions matching TRBD1. V was clipped by 5 bases and J by 3 bases; unmatched bases: 8. Germline values: CDR1 MDHEN, CDR2 SYDVKM. This CDR3 is 16 amino acids long. CDR3 sequence (DNA): TGTGCCAGCAGTCGCGCAGGGGGCAGGTCTAATGAAAAACTGTTTTTT. This codes for CASSRAGGRSNEKLFF.

This chain uses TRBV6-5 with TRBJ1-4; the D is unclear. CDR1 and CDR2 (germline): MNHEY, SVGAGI. V was cut by 4 bases and J by 4 bases, with 10 bases left in between. The CDR3 consists of 14 residues. The CDR3 coding sequence is TGTGCCAGCAGTTGGAGGGATAGTAATGAAAAACTGTTTTTT. This sequence encodes CASSWRDSNEKLFF.

The V gene is TRBV4-2, the J gene TRBJ1-1; no firm D call. Trimming left V 0 bases short and J 3 bases short, with 14 bases between. CDR1 and CDR2 (germline): LGHNA, YNFKEQ. This CDR3 contains 16 residues. The CDR3 bases are TGTGCCAGCAGCCAAGAAAGCTTTAATGAGTACACTGAAGCTTTCTTT. This gives the protein CASSQESFNEYTEAFF.

J is TRBJ2-7 and V is TRBV25-1; 7 bases agree with TRBD1. The CDR3 totals 14 residues. The V segment lost 6 bases and the J segment 0 bases; nucleotides outside the gene matches: 5. Germline CDR1 is MGHDK and CDR2 is SYGVNS. CDR3 DNA: TGTGCCAGCAGGCTAGGGGGCCTCTCCTACGAGCAGTACTTC. Translation gives CASRLGGLSYEQYF.

CDR3 sequence reads: CASSFSSAGRKNNEQFF. CDR3 nucleotides: TGTGCCAGCAGCTTTTCTAGCGCGGGAAGAAAAAACAATGAGCAGTTCTTC. The J gene is TRBJ2-1, the V gene TRBV11-3; perhaps TRBD2 as D (6 bases). Germline V CDR1 and CDR2: SGHNT, YENEEA. Between the trimmed V and J ends, which lost 3 bases and 5 bases, there was a span of 20 bases. This CDR3 is built from 17 residues. Combining the CDR3 with reference TRBV11-3 and TRBJ2-1 gives the whole variable domain EAGVVQSPRYKIIEKKQPVAFWCNPISGHNTLYWYLQNLGQGPELLIRYENEEAVDDSQLPKDRFSAERLKGVDSTLKIQPAELGDSAVYLCASSFSSAGRKNNEQFFGPGTRLTVL.

This chain uses TRBV28 with TRBJ1-2; the D is unclear. The CDR3 extends over 14 amino acids. Germline V lookup: CDR1 MDHEN, CDR2 SYDVKM. V shed 2 bases and J shed 7 bases, with 14 bases lying between them. The CDR3 loop is CASSLSRQEGGYTF. CDR3 nucleotides: TGTGCCAGCAGTTTAAGTAGACAAGAGGGTGGCTACACCTTC.

This clone was found once. The gene calls are TRBV25-1 and TRBJ2-7; the D gene is possibly TRBD2 (5 bases). V lost 4 bases and J 4 bases, leaving 17 bases between the germline ends. The germline V gene has CDR1 MGHDK and CDR2 SYGVNS. The CDR3 totals 15 residues. CDR3 DNA sequence: TGTGCCAGCAGTGGCTCCGGGAACGAGAGATACGAGCAGTACTTC. Translated, it gives CASSGSGNERYEQYF.

This clone has just one count. V gene TRBV11-2 combines with J gene TRBJ2-7, with 10 nucleotides matching TRBD2. This CDR3 is built from 13 residues. The germline V gene encodes CDR1 SGHAT and CDR2 FQNNGV. The V segment lost 5 bases and the J segment 7 bases; nucleotides outside the gene matches: 5. CDR3 in amino acids: CASSGGLAREQYF. The CDR3 DNA reads as TGTGCCAGCAGCGGGGGACTAGCGAGGGAGCAGTACTTC.

The rearrangement links TRBV28 to TRBJ1-1; D may be TRBD1 (6 bases). Trimming removed 5 bases at V and 0 bases at J, with 16 bases between. This CDR3 has 16 amino acids. Germline V gene sequence: CDR1 MDHEN, CDR2 SYDVKM. As DNA, the CDR3 is TGTGCCAGCAGTGTCCTTGGACAGAACATGAACACTGAAGCTTTCTTT. It is translated as CASSVLGQNMNTEAFF.

This sequence joins TRBV5-1 and TRBJ2-7; no firm D call. The V end was cut by 0 bases, the J end by 3 bases, with 13 bases between. CDR3 size: 15 residues. Germline CDR1 is SGHRS and CDR2 is YFSETQ. The chain's CDR3 is CASSLGIVEIYEQYF. In DNA form, the CDR3 reads TGCGCCAGCAGCTTGGGTATAGTGGAGATCTACGAGCAGTACTTC.

A word on this clone: An end of the junction differs from the germline gene, which may be a read error. This chain's CDR3 is CSSSRGYGLGACSEAFF. CDR3 sequence (DNA): TGCTCCAGCAGCCGCGGATATGGTTTGGGGGCATGTAGTGAAGCTTTCTTT. The chain links TRBV5-1 to TRBJ1-1; tentative D call: TRBD1 (6 bases). CDR1 and CDR2 from the germline V gene are SGHRS and YFSETQ. The CDR3 has 17 amino acids.

This rearrangement joins TRBV7-9 to TRBJ2-2, with 8 bases that match TRBD1. The V gene's germline CDR1 is SEHNR and CDR2 FQNEAQ (reference sequence). V lost 5 bases, J lost 2 bases, and 10 bases stayed unmatched. CDR3 length: 17 residues. CDR3 sequence: CASSRTLTGDNTGELFF. For the CDR3, the DNA is TGTGCCAGCAGCCGAACATTGACAGGGGACAACACCGGGGAGCTGTTTTTT.

This chain connects TRBV2 to TRBJ2-4; 16 nucleotides align to TRBD2. This CDR3 has 19 residues. Per the germline V gene, CDR1 is SNHLY and CDR2 is FYNNEI. J lost 2 bases, V lost 6 bases, and 10 bases had no gene match. Here the CDR3 reads CASRDPGLAGGPSKNIQYF. Here the CDR3 DNA reads TGTGCCAGCAGGGATCCGGGACTAGCGGGGGGGCCGTCCAAAAACATTCAGTACTTC.

The rearrangement joins TRBV28 to TRBJ1-4, with D possibly matching TRBD1 (5 bases). This CDR3 contains 16 residues. Trimming stripped 7 bases from V and 5 bases from J, with 20 bases between. Looked up from germline, CDR1 is MDHEN and CDR2 is SYDVKM. DNA for the CDR3: TGTGCCAGCACTCTCTCGTTCCCCTCAGGGAATGAAAAACTGTTTTTT. Its protein is CASTLSFPSGNEKLFF.

J is TRBJ1-4 and V is TRBV27; 8 bases agree with TRBD1. The length of the CDR3 is 15 residues. From germline, CDR1 is MNHEY and CDR2 SMNVEV (reference sequence). The V gene end was trimmed by 5 bases and the J gene end by 3 bases; junction bases not matched to a gene: 5. The chain's CDR3 is CASSPRTGPNEKLFF. CDR3 sequence (DNA): TGTGCCAGCAGTCCACGGACAGGGCCTAATGAAAAACTGTTTTTT.

V is TRBV14 and J is TRBJ2-7; TRBD2 agrees at 7 bases. Germline CDR1 and CDR2: SGHDN and FVKESK. This CDR3 region has 15 residues. V was pared by 3 bases and J by 2 bases, with 7 bases of the junction left unmatched. The CDR3 here is CASSHLGRGAYEQYF. The CDR3 bases are TGTGCCAGCAGCCACCTGGGTCGGGGGGCCTACGAGCAGTACTTC.

The V gene is TRBV19, the J gene TRBJ1-5; 10 bases fit TRBD1. The CDR3 consists of 15 residues. The V gene's germline CDR1 is LNHDA and CDR2 SQIVND (reference sequence). V gave up 4 bases and J gave up 5 bases; unmatched junction bases: 5. In nucleotides, the CDR3 is TGTGCCAGTAGTAAGGGACAGGGGATGGATCAGCCCCAGCATTTT. It translates to CASSKGQGMDQPQHF.

This chain links TRBV27 with TRBJ2-1; D is uncertain. The CDR3 extends over 14 amino acids. Germline CDR1 and CDR2: MNHEY and SMNVEV (reference sequence). V was pared by 4 bases and J by 9 bases, with 16 bases between. CDR3 nucleotides: TGTGCCAGCAGTTCCCCATTGCTAACCCGTGAGCAGTTCTTC. As protein: CASSSPLLTREQFF.

V usage is TRBV4-1 and J usage is TRBJ2-3, with TRBD1 matching 8 bases. This CDR3 has 20 amino acids. CDR1 and CDR2 (germline): MGHRA, YSYEKL. With 1 base clipped from V and 0 bases from J, the junction kept 15 bases outside the gene matches. This CDR3 is CASSQGPSRQGRPSTDTQYF. In DNA, the CDR3 is TGCGCCAGCAGCCAAGGACCTTCGCGACAGGGGAGACCAAGCACAGATACGCAGTATTTT.

This chain links TRBV27 with TRBJ1-1; D gene unclear. This CDR3 spans 13 amino acids. CDR1 and CDR2 (germline): MNHEY, SMNVEV (reference sequence). Trimming took 6 bases from V and 1 from J, leaving 9 bases between them. Here the CDR3 reads CASSTPGNTEAFF. CDR3 DNA sequence: TGTGCCAGCAGCACCCCGGGGAACACTGAAGCTTTCTTT.

A few counts support this clone. Lacking the conserved final phenylalanine or tryptophan, this CDR3 likely reflects a read error. The DNA is omitted, as the CDR3 cannot be located on it reliably, and the CDR3 follows TCRdb's listing. The genes are TRBV3-1 (or the pseudogene TRBV3-2) and TRBJ1-1. The CDR3 is 9 residues long, ends included. CDR1 LGHDT and CDR2 YNNKEL come from the germline V gene (reference sequence). The CDR3 is CASSHREQR.

The chain employs TRBV28 and TRBJ2-5, with 8 positions matching TRBD2. This CDR3 has 16 amino acids. The germline V gene has CDR1 MDHEN and CDR2 SYDVKM. V was pared by 5 bases and J by 5 bases, with 13 bases of the junction left unmatched. The CDR3 region is CASSPERLARGETQYF. The CDR3 nucleotides are TGTGCCAGCAGTCCAGAAAGACTAGCGAGGGGGGAGACCCAGTACTTC.

The genes are TRBV27 and TRBJ1-5, with D possibly matching TRBD1 (6 bases). Germline CDR1 MNHEY, CDR2 SMNVEV (reference sequence). V was cut by 5 bases and J by 3 bases, with 14 bases left in between. This CDR3 spans 15 amino acids. This chain's CDR3 is CASSNSRGLNQPQHF. The CDR3 nucleotides read TGTGCCAGCAGTAATTCCAGGGGCCTCAATCAGCCCCAGCATTTT.

The chain has TRBV5-1 and TRBJ2-1, with TRBD2 matching 8 bases. Germline-derived CDR1 and CDR2 are SGHRS and YFSETQ. The CDR3 has 16 amino acids. V lost 4 bases, J lost 9 bases, and 15 bases stayed unmatched. CDR3 loop: CASSPDAGGMGSEQFF. In nucleotides, the CDR3 is TGCGCCAGCAGCCCCGACGCGGGGGGAATGGGTAGTGAGCAGTTCTTC. The full variable domain, its missing parts supplied by reference TRBV5-1 and TRBJ2-1, is KAGVTQTPRYLIKTRGQQVTLSCSPISGHRSVSWYQQTPGQGLQFLFEYFSETQRNKGNFPGRFSGRQFSNSRSEMNVSTLELGDSALYLCASSPDAGGMGSEQFFGPGTRLTVL.

The chain uses TRBV2 and TRBJ2-2; no clear D gene. Germline V CDR1 and CDR2: SNHLY, FYNNEI. V lost 2 bases, J lost 3 bases, and 10 bases lay in between. The CDR3 has 15 residues. CDR3 sequence: CASSENDNYTGELFF. CDR3 nucleotide sequence: TGTGCCAGCAGTGAAAACGACAACTACACCGGGGAGCTGTTTTTT.

This chain links TRBV4-1 with TRBJ1-1; D remains ambiguous. V gave up 4 bases and J gave up 3 bases, with 9 bases separating them. Germline-derived CDR1 and CDR2 are MGHRA and YSYEKL. The CDR3 is made up of 13 amino acids. CDR3 loop: CASSLGRDTEAFF. In DNA form, the CDR3 reads TGCGCCAGCAGCCTCGGGAGAGACACTGAAGCTTTCTTT.

This clone was detected once. The chain joins TRBV7-9 to TRBJ1-4; D may be TRBD1 (5 bases). V shed 4 bases and J shed 1 base, with 10 bases lying between them. The CDR3 covers 15 residues. CDR1 is SEHNR, CDR2 FQNEAQ, per germline (reference sequence). This CDR3 is CASSSQGGTNEKLFF. The CDR3 region has the DNA TGTGCCAGCAGCTCCCAGGGAGGAACTAATGAAAAACTGTTTTTT.